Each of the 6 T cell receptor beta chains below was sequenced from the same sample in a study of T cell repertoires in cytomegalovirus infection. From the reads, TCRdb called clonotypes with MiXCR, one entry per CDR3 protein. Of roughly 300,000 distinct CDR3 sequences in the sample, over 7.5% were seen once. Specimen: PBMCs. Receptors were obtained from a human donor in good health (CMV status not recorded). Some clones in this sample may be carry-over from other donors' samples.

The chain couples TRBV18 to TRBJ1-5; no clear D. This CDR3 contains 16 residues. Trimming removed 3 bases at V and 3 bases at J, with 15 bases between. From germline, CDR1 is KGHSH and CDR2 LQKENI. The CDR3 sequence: CASSPSRGMINQPQHF. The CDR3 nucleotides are TGTGCCAGCTCACCGAGTAGAGGGATGATCAATCAGCCCCAGCATTTT.

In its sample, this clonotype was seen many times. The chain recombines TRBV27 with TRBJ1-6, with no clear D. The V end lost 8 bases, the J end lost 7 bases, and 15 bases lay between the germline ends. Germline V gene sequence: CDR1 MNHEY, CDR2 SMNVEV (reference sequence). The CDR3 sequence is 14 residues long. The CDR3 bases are TGTGCCAGCGGTCGGAAGGGCGAAAATTCACCCCTCCACTTT. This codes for CASGRKGENSPLHF.

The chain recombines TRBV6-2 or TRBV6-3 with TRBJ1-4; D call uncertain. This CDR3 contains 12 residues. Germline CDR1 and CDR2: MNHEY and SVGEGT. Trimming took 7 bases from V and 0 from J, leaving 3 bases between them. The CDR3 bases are TGTGCCAGCACAACAACTAATGAAAAACTGTTTTTT. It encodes CASTTTNEKLFF.

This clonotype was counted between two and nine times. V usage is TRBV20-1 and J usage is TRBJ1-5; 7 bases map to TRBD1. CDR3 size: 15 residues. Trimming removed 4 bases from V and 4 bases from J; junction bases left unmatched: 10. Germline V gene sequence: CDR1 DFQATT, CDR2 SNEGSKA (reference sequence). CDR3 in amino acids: CSAIPFADRNQPQHF. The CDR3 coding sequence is TGCAGTGCTATTCCCTTTGCGGACAGGAATCAGCCCCAGCATTTT.

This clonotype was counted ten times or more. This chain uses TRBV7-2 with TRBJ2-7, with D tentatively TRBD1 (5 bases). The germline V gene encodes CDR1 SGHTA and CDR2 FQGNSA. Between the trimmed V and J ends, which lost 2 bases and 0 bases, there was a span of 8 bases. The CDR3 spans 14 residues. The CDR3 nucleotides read TGTGCCAGCAGCTTACAAGGGGCCTCCTACGAGCAGTACTTC. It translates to CASSLQGASYEQYF.

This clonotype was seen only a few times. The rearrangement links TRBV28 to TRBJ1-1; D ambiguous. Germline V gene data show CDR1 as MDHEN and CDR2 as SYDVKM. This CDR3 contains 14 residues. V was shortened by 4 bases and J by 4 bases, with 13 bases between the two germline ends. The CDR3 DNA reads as TGTGCCAGCAGTTCGCCCCCGGGTTTCACTGAAGCTTTCTTT. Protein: CASSSPPGFTEAFF.